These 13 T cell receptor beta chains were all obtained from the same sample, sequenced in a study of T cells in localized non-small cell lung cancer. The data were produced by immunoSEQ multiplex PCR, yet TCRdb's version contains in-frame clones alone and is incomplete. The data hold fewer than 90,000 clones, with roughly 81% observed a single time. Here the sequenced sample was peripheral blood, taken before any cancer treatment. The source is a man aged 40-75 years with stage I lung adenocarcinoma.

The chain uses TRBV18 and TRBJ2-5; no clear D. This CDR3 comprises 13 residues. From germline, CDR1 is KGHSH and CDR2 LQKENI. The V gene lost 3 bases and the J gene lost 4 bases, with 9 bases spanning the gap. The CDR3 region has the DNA TGTGCCAGCTCACCGTCCGACGGAGAGACCCAGTACTTC. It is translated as CASSPSDGETQYF.

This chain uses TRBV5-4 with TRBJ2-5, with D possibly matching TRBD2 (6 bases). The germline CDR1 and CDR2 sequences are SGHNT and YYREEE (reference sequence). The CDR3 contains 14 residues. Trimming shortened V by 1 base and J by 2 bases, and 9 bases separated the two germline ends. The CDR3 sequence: CASSLWGRQETQYF. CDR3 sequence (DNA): TGTGCCAGCAGCTTGTGGGGGAGGCAAGAGACCCAGTACTTC.

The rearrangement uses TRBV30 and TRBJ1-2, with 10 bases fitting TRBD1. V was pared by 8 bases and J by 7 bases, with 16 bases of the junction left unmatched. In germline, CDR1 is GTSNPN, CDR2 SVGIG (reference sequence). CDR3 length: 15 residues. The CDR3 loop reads CAGWDRGIGAGGYTF. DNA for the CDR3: TGTGCCGGCTGGGACAGGGGTATCGGTGCGGGTGGCTACACCTTC.

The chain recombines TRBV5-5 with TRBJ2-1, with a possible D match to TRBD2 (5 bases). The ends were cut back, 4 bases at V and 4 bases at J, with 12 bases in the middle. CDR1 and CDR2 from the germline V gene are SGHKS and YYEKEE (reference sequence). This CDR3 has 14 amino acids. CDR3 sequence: CASSATGVYNEQFF. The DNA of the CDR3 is TGTGCCAGCAGCGCCACCGGGGTTTACAATGAGCAGTTCTTC.

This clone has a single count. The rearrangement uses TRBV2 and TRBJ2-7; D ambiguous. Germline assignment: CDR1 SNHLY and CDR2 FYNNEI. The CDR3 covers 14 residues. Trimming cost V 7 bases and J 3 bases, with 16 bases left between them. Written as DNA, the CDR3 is TGTGCCAGCATTCGTAACCAACCTTTCTACGAGCAGTACTTC. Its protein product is CASIRNQPFYEQYF.

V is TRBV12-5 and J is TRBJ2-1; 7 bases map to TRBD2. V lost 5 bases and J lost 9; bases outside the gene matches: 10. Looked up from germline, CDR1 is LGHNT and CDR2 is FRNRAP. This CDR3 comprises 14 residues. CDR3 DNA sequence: TGTGCTAGTGGTGCAATCCGGGGGGTGGGTGAGCAGTTCTTC. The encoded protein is CASGAIRGVGEQFF. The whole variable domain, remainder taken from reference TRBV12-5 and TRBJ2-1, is DARVTQTPRHKVTEMGQEVTMRCQPILGHNTVFWYRQTMMQGLELLAYFRNRAPLDDSGMPKDRFSAEMPDATLATLKIQPSEPRDSAVYFCASGAIRGVGEQFFGPGTRLTVL.

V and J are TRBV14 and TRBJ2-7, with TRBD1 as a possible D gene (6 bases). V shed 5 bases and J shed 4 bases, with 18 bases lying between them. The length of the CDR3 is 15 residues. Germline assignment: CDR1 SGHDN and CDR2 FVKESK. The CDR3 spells CASSSQRGFMYEQYF. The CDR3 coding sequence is TGTGCCAGCAGCTCCCAAAGGGGGTTTATGTACGAGCAGTACTTC.

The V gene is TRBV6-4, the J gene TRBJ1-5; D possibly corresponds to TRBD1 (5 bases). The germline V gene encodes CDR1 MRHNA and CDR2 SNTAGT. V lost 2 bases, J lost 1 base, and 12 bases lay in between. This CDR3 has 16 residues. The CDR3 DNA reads TGTGCCAGCAGTGACCCGGGACGGATGAGCAATCAGCCCCAGCATTTT. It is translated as CASSDPGRMSNQPQHF.

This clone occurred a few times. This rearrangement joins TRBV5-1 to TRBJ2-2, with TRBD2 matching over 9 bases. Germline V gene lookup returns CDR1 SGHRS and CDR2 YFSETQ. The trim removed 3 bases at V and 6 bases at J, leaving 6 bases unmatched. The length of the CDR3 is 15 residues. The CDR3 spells CASSSRTSDPGELFF. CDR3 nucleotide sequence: TGCGCCAGCAGCTCCCGGACTAGCGACCCCGGGGAGCTGTTTTTT.

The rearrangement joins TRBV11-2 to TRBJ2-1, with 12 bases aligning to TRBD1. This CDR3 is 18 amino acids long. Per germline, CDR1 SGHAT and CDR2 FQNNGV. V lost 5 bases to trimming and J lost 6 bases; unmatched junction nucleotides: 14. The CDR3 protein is CASSAGKMTGQGANEQFF. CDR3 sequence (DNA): TGTGCCAGCAGCGCAGGAAAAATGACGGGACAGGGGGCCAATGAGCAGTTCTTC.

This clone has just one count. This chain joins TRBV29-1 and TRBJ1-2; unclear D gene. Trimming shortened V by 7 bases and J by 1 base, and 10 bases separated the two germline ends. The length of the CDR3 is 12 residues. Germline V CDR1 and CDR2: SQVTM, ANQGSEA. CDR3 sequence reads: CSARSDNYGYTF. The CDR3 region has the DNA TGCAGCGCGCGATCAGATAACTATGGCTACACCTTC.

This chain's CDR3 is CASSLELGQMNTEAFF. The CDR3 DNA follows: TGTGCCAGCAGCTTAGAGCTGGGACAGATGAACACTGAAGCTTTCTTT. The genes are TRBV11-2 and TRBJ1-1; 7 nucleotides line up with TRBD1. V shed 0 bases and J 0 bases; nucleotides not matched to a gene: 4. The V gene's germline CDR1 is SGHAT and CDR2 FQNNGV. The length of the CDR3 is 16 residues.

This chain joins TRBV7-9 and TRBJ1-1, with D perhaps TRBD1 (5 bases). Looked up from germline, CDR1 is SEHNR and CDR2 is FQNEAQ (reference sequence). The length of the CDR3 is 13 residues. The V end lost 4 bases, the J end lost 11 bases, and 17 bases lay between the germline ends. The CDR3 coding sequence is TGTGCCAGCAGCTCAGCAGGGCCACGGGGGGCTTTCTTT. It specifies CASSSAGPRGAFF.